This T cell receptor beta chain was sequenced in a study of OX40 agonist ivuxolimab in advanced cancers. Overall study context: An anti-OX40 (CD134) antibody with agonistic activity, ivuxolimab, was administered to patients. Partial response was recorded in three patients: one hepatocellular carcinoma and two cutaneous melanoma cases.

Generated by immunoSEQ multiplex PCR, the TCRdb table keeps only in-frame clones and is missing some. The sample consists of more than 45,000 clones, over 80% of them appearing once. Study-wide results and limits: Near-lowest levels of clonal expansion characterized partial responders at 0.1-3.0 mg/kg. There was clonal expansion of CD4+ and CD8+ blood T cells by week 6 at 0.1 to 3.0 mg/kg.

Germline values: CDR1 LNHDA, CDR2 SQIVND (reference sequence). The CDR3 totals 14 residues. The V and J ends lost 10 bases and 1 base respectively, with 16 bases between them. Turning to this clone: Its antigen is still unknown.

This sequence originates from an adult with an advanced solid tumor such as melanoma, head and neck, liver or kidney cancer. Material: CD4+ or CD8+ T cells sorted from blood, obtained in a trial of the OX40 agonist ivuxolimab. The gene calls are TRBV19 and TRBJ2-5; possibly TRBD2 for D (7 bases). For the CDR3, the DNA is TGTGCCACCTTTGGGGGGGGCCCCCAAGAGACCCAGTACTTC. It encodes CATFGGGPQETQYF. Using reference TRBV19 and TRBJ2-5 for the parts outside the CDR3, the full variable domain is DGGITQSPKYLFRKEGQNVTLSCEQNLNHDAMYWYRQDPGQGLRLIYYSQIVNDFQKGDIAEGYSVSREKKESFPLTVTSAQKNPTAFYLCATFGGGPQETQYFGPGTRLLVL.